This T cell receptor (beta chain) derives from a study of a mutant IDH1 vaccine in newly diagnosed glioma. Time point denoted: baseline, week 1 (first vaccination visit). Treatment in this sample: pre-vaccination baseline after standard-of-care therapy. Data came from immunoSEQ multiplex PCR; TCRdb stores just in-frame clones and leaves some out. The sample lists approximately 25,000 clones, roughly 93% occurring once. Germline V gene lookup returns CDR1 SGHRS and CDR2 YFSETQ. V shed 3 bases and J shed 0 bases, with 7 bases lying between them. The CDR3 is 13 amino acids. The chain links TRBV5-1 to TRBJ2-7, with D possibly matching TRBD1 (6 bases). Sequencing used PBMCs, obtained from a glioma patient treated with radiotherapy, temozolomide or both. This clonotype was obtained from a man aged 35 to 55 with glioma. CDR3 DNA: TGCGCCAGCAGCTGGGGGCCCTCCTACGAGCAGTACTTC. The encoded protein is CASSWGPSYEQYF.